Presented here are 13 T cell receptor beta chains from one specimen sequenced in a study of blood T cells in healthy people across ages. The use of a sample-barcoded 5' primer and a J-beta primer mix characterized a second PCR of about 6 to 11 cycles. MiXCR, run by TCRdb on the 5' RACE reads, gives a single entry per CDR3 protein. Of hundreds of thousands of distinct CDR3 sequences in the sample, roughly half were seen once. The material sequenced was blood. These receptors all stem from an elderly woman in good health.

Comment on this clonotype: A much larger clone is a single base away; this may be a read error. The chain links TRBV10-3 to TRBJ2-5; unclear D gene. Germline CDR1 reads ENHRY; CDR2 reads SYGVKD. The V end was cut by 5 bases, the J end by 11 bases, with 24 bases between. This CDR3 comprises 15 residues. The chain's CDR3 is CAISSGPRANYGQYF. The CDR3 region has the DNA TGTGCCATCAGTTCCGGGCCCCGGGCCAACTACGGGCAGTACTTC.

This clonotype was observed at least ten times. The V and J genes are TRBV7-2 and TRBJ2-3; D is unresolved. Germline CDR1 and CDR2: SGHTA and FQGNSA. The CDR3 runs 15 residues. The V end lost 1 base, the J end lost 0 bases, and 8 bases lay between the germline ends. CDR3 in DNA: TGTGCCAGCAGCTTAGTCTGGTCCAGCACAGATACGCAGTATTTT. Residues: CASSLVWSSTDTQYF.

The CDR3 DNA reads as TGTGCCAGCAGTGAAGGACTTGAGGCGGCTAGCGGTCAAGAGACCCAGTACTTC. Translating it yields CASSEGLEAASGQETQYF. The chain recombines TRBV2 with TRBJ2-5, with 7 bases lining up with TRBD2. V shed 1 base, J shed 2 bases, and the junction held 13 bases outside the gene matches. The V gene's germline CDR1 is SNHLY and CDR2 FYNNEI. The CDR3 covers 18 residues.

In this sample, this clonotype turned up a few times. The CDR3 here is CASSYSNSYEQYF. DNA of the CDR3: TGTGCCAGCAGTTACTCGAACTCCTACGAGCAGTACTTC. The chain is built from TRBV6-6 and TRBJ2-7; D is unresolved. This CDR3 has 13 residues. Trimming took 0 bases from V and 0 from J, leaving 3 bases between them. Germline CDR1 reads MNHNY; CDR2 reads SVGAGI (reference sequence).

As DNA, the CDR3 is TGTGCCAGCAGTTACTTGAACACCGGGGAGCTGTTTTTT. Its protein product is CASSYLNTGELFF. The gene calls are TRBV6-2 or TRBV6-3 and TRBJ2-2; D is unresolved. The CDR3 covers 13 residues. V lost 1 base to trimming and J lost 1 base, with 1 base between them. The germline V gene encodes CDR1 MNHEY and CDR2 SVGEGT.

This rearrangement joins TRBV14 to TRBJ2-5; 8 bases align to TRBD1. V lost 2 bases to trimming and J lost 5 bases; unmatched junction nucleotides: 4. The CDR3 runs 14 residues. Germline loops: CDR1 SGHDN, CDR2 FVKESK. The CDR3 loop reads CASSQQDRVETQYF. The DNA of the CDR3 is TGTGCCAGCAGCCAACAGGACAGGGTGGAGACCCAGTACTTC.

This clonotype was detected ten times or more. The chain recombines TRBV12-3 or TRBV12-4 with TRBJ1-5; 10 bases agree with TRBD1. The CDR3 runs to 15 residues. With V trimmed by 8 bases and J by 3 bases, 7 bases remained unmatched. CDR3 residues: CASALTGGFNQPQHF. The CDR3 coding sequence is TGTGCCAGCGCCCTGACAGGGGGCTTCAATCAGCCCCAGCATTTT.

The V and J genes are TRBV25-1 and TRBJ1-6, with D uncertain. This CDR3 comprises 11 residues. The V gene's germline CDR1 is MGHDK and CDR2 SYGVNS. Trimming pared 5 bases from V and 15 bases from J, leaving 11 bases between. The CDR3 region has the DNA TGTGCCAGCAGTTTAGGGTTTCGCCTCCACTTT. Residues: CASSLGFRLHF.

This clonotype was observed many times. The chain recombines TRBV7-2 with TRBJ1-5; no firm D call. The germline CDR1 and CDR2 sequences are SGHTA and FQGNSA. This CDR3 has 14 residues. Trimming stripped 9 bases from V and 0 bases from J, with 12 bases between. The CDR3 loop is CASGRPYSNQPQHF. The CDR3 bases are TGTGCCAGTGGACGGCCTTATAGCAATCAGCCCCAGCATTTT.

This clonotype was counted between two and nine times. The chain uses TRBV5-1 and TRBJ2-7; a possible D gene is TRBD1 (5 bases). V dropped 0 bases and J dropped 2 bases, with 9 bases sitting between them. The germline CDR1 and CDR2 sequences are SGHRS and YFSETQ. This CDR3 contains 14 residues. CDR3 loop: CASSLEPQAYEQYF. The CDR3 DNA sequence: TGCGCCAGCAGCTTGGAGCCACAGGCCTACGAGCAGTACTTC.

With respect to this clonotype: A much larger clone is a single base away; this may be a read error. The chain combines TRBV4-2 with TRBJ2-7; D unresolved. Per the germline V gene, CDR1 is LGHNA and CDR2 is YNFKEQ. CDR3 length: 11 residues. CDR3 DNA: TGTATAACAGTCCGGCGCCACGAGCAGTACTTC. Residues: CITVRRHEQYF.

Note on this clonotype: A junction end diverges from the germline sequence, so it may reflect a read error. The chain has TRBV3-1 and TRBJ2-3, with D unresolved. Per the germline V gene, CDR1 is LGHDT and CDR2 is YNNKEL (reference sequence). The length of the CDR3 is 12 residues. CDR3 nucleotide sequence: TGTCCCAGCAGCCCCGAGAGAAATACGCAGTATTTT. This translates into CPSSPERNTQYF.

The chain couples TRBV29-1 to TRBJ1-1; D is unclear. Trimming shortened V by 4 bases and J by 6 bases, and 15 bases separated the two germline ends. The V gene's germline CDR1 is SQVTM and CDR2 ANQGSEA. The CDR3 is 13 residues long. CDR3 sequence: CSVGREEFSEAFF. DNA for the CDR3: TGCAGCGTTGGTAGGGAGGAGTTTTCTGAAGCTTTCTTT.